The 3 T cell receptor beta chains below all came from one sample that was sequenced in a study of T cells in Graves' hyperthyroidism and ophthalmopathy. Authors of the study amplified TCR beta CDR3 regions from RNA transcripts. The primer set for the first-round RT-PCR of the TCR CDR3 was HTBI. TCRdb recomputed calls from the multiplex PCR reads with MiXCR, one row per CDR3 protein. The sample has hundreds of thousands of distinct CDR3 sequences; over 15% are singletons. Specimen: blood. The receptor source for this set is a woman younger than 30 with Graves' hyperthyroidism.

This clonotype was picked up many times. The V and J genes are TRBV13 and TRBJ1-2; D gene uncertain. V lost 5 bases and J lost 8, with 15 bases in between. This CDR3 is 13 amino acids long. CDR1 and CDR2 (germline): PRHDT, FYEKMQ (reference sequence). The CDR3 nucleotides are TGTGCCAGCAGCAAGCGCTCCGTGTACGGCTACACCTTC. Its translation is CASSKRSVYGYTF.

This clonotype was recorded many times. The rearrangement links TRBV7-2 to TRBJ1-1; D may be TRBD1 (6 bases). The CDR3 has 14 residues. Trimming took off 5 bases at V and 0 bases at J, with 10 bases between the two ends. CDR1 and CDR2 (germline): SGHTA, FQGNSA. The CDR3 is CASSADRLNTEAFF. The CDR3 DNA sequence: TGTGCCAGCAGCGCGGACAGATTGAACACTGAAGCTTTCTTT.

The rearrangement joins TRBV6-1 to TRBJ2-7, with TRBD2 identical over 10 bases. Germline lookup yields CDR1 MNHNS and CDR2 SASEGT. V was pared by 6 bases and J by 1 base, with 12 bases of the junction left unmatched. The CDR3 is 17 residues long. The CDR3 region has the DNA TGTGCCAGCAGGTCCGGGACTAGCGTACCAATTTCCTACGAGCAGTACTTC. Its protein product is CASRSGTSVPISYEQYF.